This entry describes one TCR beta chain. The sample is drawn from a study of blood T cell repertoires in COVID-19. The wider study: Samples came from the United States, Italy and Spain, spanning acute and convalescent COVID-19. Sources were T cells, B-cell-depleted T cells, or PBMCs; the material itself was cDNA or gDNA.

The CDR3 consists of 14 residues. V lost 0 bases, J lost 7 bases, and 10 bases lay in between. Germline V CDR1 and CDR2: SGDLS, YYNGEE. Methods used by the authors: Amplifying reference gene primers gave estimates of nucleated cell counts. Sequencing used immunoSEQ multiplex PCR; TCRdb keeps in-frame clones, though not all of them. V and J calls and clone size are as listed in that table; D and trimming were resolved from the DNA. The table lists about 250,000 clones, about 86% of them singletons, with around 7.9% in the top ten. This chain connects TRBV9 to TRBJ2-2; D might be TRBD1 (5 bases). Sequenced input: peripheral blood. The TCR was taken from a man aged 35 to 55 with active or convalescent COVID-19. The CDR3 bases are TGTGCCAGCAGCGTAGGGACACTTAGCGGGGAGCTGTTTTTT. Amino acid sequence: CASSVGTLSGELFF.